This passage covers 11 T cell receptor beta chains from one sample sequenced in a study of radiotherapy plus CTLA-4 blockade in lung cancer. Libraries were prepared by immunoSEQ multiplex PCR; TCRdb keeps only in-frame clonotypes and omits some of them. Of approximately 52,000 clones in the sample, 70% to 80% were seen once. The input for sequencing was peripheral blood, taken from a patient treated with radiotherapy plus ipilimumab. All receptors derive from a human donor with non-small cell lung cancer who had a complete response to radiotherapy plus ipilimumab.

The gene calls are TRBV9 and TRBJ2-5; TRBD1 matches at 7 bases. The CDR3 consists of 14 residues. V lost 4 bases, J lost 0 bases, and 3 bases stayed unmatched. Germline CDR1 SGDLS, CDR2 YYNGEE. Written as DNA, the CDR3 is TGTGCCAGCAGCCCGGGGACAGACCAAGAGACCCAGTACTTC. Translating gives CASSPGTDQETQYF.

Written as DNA, the CDR3 is TGTGCCACCAGCAGAGAGACCCCCGGGAGAGGCGACAATGAGCAGTTCTTC. Its translation: CATSRETPGRGDNEQFF. This sequence joins TRBV15 and TRBJ2-1, with a possible D match to TRBD2 (6 bases). The germline V gene encodes CDR1 LNHNV and CDR2 YYDKDF (reference sequence). V lost 0 bases and J lost 5, with 17 bases in between. The CDR3 covers 17 residues. The variable domain in full, with the rest retrieved from reference TRBV15 and TRBJ2-1, is DAMVIQNPRYQVTQFGKPVTLSCSQTLNHNVMYWYQQKSSQAPKLLFHYYDKDFNNEADTPDNFQSRRPNTSFCFLDIRSPGLGDTAMYLCATSRETPGRGDNEQFFGPGTRLTVL.

This clone was recorded a few times. V gene TRBV10-2 combines with J gene TRBJ2-3; 11 nucleotides match TRBD2. V lost 6 bases to trimming and J lost 3 bases; unmatched junction nucleotides: 5. Germline V gene data show CDR1 as WSHSY and CDR2 as SAAADI. This CDR3 is 15 amino acids long. CDR3 nucleotide sequence: TGCGCCAGCAGATCCCTAGCGGGGGGAACAGATACGCAGTATTTT. This gives the protein CASRSLAGGTDTQYF.

The chain links TRBV27 to TRBJ1-1; 11 bases are a match to TRBD1. CDR3 length: 14 amino acids. The V gene's germline CDR1 is MNHEY and CDR2 SMNVEV (reference sequence). Losses at the gene ends were 4 bases for V and 10 bases for J; bases not matched to a gene: 8. Here the CDR3 reads CASSSRTGGETAFF. The CDR3 region has the DNA TGTGCCAGCAGTTCCAGGACAGGGGGCGAAACAGCTTTCTTT.

The J gene is TRBJ2-1, the V gene TRBV7-9, with 7 bases matching TRBD2. Germline V gene lookup returns CDR1 SEHNR and CDR2 FQNEAQ (reference sequence). The junction had 12 bases not matched to a gene; V was cut back by 5 bases and J by 2 bases. The CDR3 consists of 17 residues. CDR3 in amino acids: CASSPLPGTTPYNEQFF. CDR3 coding DNA: TGTGCCAGCAGCCCCCTCCCTGGGACTACCCCCTACAATGAGCAGTTCTTC.

The V gene is TRBV19, the J gene TRBJ2-1; no reliable D call. Trimming removed 3 bases from V and 6 bases from J, with 12 bases in between. Germline V lookup: CDR1 LNHDA, CDR2 SQIVND (reference sequence). The CDR3 has 14 amino acids. The CDR3 DNA is TGTGCCAGTAGTATGGGTGACTTGGGCAATGAGCAGTTCTTC. Amino acids: CASSMGDLGNEQFF.

The chain carries TRBV7-9 and TRBJ2-2; D is unresolved. V was shortened by 1 base and J by 8 bases, with 11 bases between the two germline ends. This CDR3 spans 14 amino acids. The V gene's germline CDR1 is SEHNR and CDR2 FQNEAQ (reference sequence). The CDR3 DNA reads as TGTGCCAGCAGCTTAGTTCAGTCCCCGGGGGAGCTGTTTTTT. Encoded protein: CASSLVQSPGELFF.

The chain uses TRBV5-5 and TRBJ2-7; TRBD1 agrees at 7 bases. Germline CDR1 reads SGHKS; CDR2 reads YYEKEE (reference sequence). The CDR3 totals 13 residues. V gave up 2 bases and J gave up 5 bases; unmatched junction bases: 4. CDR3 sequence: CASSLAQGDEQYV. CDR3 nucleotide sequence: TGTGCCAGCAGCTTAGCCCAGGGGGACGAGCAGTACGTC.

In DNA form, the CDR3 reads TGCGCCAGCAGGAGGGGGGGCCGAAATGAGCAGTTCTTC. Amino acids: CASRRGGRNEQFF. The chain combines TRBV5-1 with TRBJ2-1; D is perhaps TRBD2 (7 bases). CDR3 length: 13 residues. Germline values: CDR1 SGHRS, CDR2 YFSETQ. V lost 5 bases to trimming and J lost 7 bases, with 13 bases between them.

This clone came up a few times. The rearrangement joins TRBV18 to TRBJ2-2; D perhaps matches TRBD1 (6 bases). Trimming stripped 3 bases from V and 3 bases from J, with 11 bases between. From germline, CDR1 is KGHSH and CDR2 LQKENI. The length of the CDR3 is 15 residues. The CDR3 DNA is TGTGCCAGCTCACCTCGGGACAAAGACACCGGGGAGCTGTTTTTT. It codes for CASSPRDKDTGELFF.

The J gene is TRBJ2-2, the V gene TRBV29-1; 9 bases match TRBD1. V was clipped by 4 bases and J by 5 bases; unmatched bases: 2. Germline assignment: CDR1 SQVTM and CDR2 ANQGSEA. The CDR3 extends over 13 amino acids. The CDR3 coding sequence is TGCAGCGTTGCGACAGGGGGAACCGGGGAGCTGTTTTTT. Encoded protein: CSVATGGTGELFF.